Shown below are 19 T cell receptor beta chains from a single sample sequenced in a study of blood T cell repertoires in COVID-19. The assay was immunoSEQ multiplex PCR, and TCRdb's table has in-frame clones only and misses some. The sample includes about 500,000 clones, 89% seen only once; the top ten take 0.75% to 0.9%. What was sequenced was peripheral blood. The source of these receptors is a man younger than 30 with COVID-19, enrolled during active disease.

The chain links TRBV19 to TRBJ1-2, with unresolved D. V was clipped by 5 bases and J by 5 bases, with 12 bases between them. CDR3 size: 13 residues. The germline V gene has CDR1 LNHDA and CDR2 SQIVND (reference sequence). As DNA, the CDR3 is TGTGCCAGTAGTTTCAGAACCCTTTATGGCTACACCTTC. It is translated as CASSFRTLYGYTF.

The V gene is TRBV10-3, the J gene TRBJ2-7; 9 bases match TRBD1. There are 13 residues in the CDR3. Trimming cost V 2 bases and J 7 bases; bases outside gene matches: 3. Per the germline V gene, CDR1 is ENHRY and CDR2 is SYGVKD. In DNA form, the CDR3 reads TGTGCCATCAGTGAGCGAGACAGGGGGGAGCAGTACTTC. It codes for CAISERDRGEQYF.

The chain uses TRBV4-2 and TRBJ2-1; 10 bases fit TRBD2. From germline, CDR1 is LGHNA and CDR2 YNFKEQ. The CDR3 loop spans 16 amino acids. V shed 4 bases, J shed 4 bases, and the junction held 7 bases outside the gene matches. CDR3: CASSPEGTSEYNEQFF. DNA for the CDR3: TGTGCCAGCAGCCCCGAGGGGACTAGCGAGTACAATGAGCAGTTCTTC.

This clone occurred once. The J gene is TRBJ1-6, the V gene TRBV11-2; no clear D. This CDR3 spans 12 amino acids. V lost 4 bases and J 6 bases, leaving 4 bases between the germline ends. CDR1 SGHAT and CDR2 FQNNGV come from the germline V gene. CDR3 sequence reads: CASSSSNSPLHF. In DNA form, the CDR3 reads TGTGCCAGCAGCTCCAGTAATTCACCCCTCCACTTT.

V gene TRBV23-1 combines with J gene TRBJ1-4; no definite D call. TRBV23-1 is annotated as an ORF whose role is uncertain. Trimming left V 4 bases short and J 8 bases short, with 14 bases between. The CDR3 covers 14 residues. CDR3: CASSPGQLGEKLFF. The CDR3 DNA is TGCGCCAGCAGTCCGGGCCAACTAGGGGAAAAACTGTTTTTT.

V gene TRBV13 combines with J gene TRBJ2-2, with TRBD2 matching over 13 bases. The CDR3 is 18 amino acids. Germline V gene lookup returns CDR1 PRHDT and CDR2 FYEKMQ (reference sequence). The J segment lost 2 bases and the V segment lost 3 bases, leaving 6 bases of the junction unmatched. The CDR3 sequence: CASSFKLAGGFNTGELFF. The CDR3 DNA reads TGTGCCAGCAGCTTCAAACTAGCGGGGGGGTTTAACACCGGGGAGCTGTTTTTT.

This chain connects TRBV2 to TRBJ2-7, with 7 bases that match TRBD2. The CDR3 is made up of 15 amino acids. Trimming took 8 bases from V and 2 from J; bases not matched to a gene: 12. Germline lookup yields CDR1 SNHLY and CDR2 FYNNEI. CDR3 region: CASEVGGGSTYEQYF. The DNA for the CDR3 is TGTGCCAGCGAGGTGGGGGGAGGGTCTACCTACGAGCAGTACTTC.

This clone was observed a few times. This may come from a read error, since a much larger clone is one base off. The chain carries TRBV25-1 and TRBJ1-2, with 7 bases matching TRBD1. Trimming removed 4 bases from V and 4 bases from J; junction bases left unmatched: 0. Germline V lookup: CDR1 MGHDK, CDR2 SYGVNS. The CDR3 covers 12 residues. The CDR3 here is CASSGDSYGYTF. CDR3 in DNA: TGTGCCAGCAGTGGGGACAGCTATGGCTACACCTTC.

J is TRBJ1-1 and V is TRBV5-1, with D unclear. The germline gives CDR1 SGHRS, CDR2 YFSETQ. V was clipped by 0 bases and J by 5 bases, with 11 bases between them. This CDR3 comprises 14 residues. The CDR3 region is CASSLVTGRTEAFF. Written as DNA, the CDR3 is TGCGCCAGCAGCTTGGTCACGGGTCGAACTGAAGCTTTCTTT. The variable domain in full, completed from reference TRBV5-1 and TRBJ1-1, reads KAGVTQTPRYLIKTRGQQVTLSCSPISGHRSVSWYQQTPGQGLQFLFEYFSETQRNKGNFPGRFSGRQFSNSRSEMNVSTLELGDSALYLCASSLVTGRTEAFFGQGTRLTVV.

V gene TRBV10-3 combines with J gene TRBJ2-1; weak D call: TRBD1 (5 bases). V was cut by 6 bases and J by 0 bases, with 15 bases left in between. The CDR3 consists of 16 residues. Looked up from germline, CDR1 is ENHRY and CDR2 is SYGVKD. CDR3 coding DNA: TGTGCCATCAGCGAAAGGGGTGATAGCTCCTACAATGAGCAGTTCTTC. This gives the protein CAISERGDSSYNEQFF.

V usage is TRBV9 and J usage is TRBJ2-1, with TRBD1 matching over 10 bases. CDR3 length equals 13 residues. In germline, CDR1 is SGDLS, CDR2 YYNGEE. With V trimmed by 5 bases and J by 9 bases, 5 bases remained unmatched. The CDR3 DNA sequence: TGTGCCAGCAGGGGGACAGGGGTAGGTGAGCAGTTCTTC. Residues: CASRGTGVGEQFF.

The chain uses TRBV29-1 and TRBJ2-3; 11 nucleotides match TRBD2. The CDR3 covers 13 residues. V shed 7 bases and J 5 bases; nucleotides not matched to a gene: 5. Germline-derived CDR1 and CDR2 are SQVTM and ANQGSEA. The CDR3 DNA reads TGCAGCGCCCTAGCGGGGGGAGGAGATACGCAGTATTTT. It encodes CSALAGGGDTQYF.

CDR3 loop: CASSHIGAVQPQHF. The CDR3 coding sequence is TGTGCCAGCAGCCACATTGGGGCAGTCCAGCCCCAGCATTTT. The V gene is TRBV4-2, the J gene TRBJ1-5, with D tentatively TRBD1 (5 bases). Trimming cost V 3 bases and J 7 bases, with 13 bases left between them. The CDR3 is 14 residues long. CDR1 LGHNA and CDR2 YNFKEQ come from the germline V gene.

J is TRBJ1-1 and V is TRBV27, with D tentatively TRBD1 (5 bases). The CDR3 extends over 14 amino acids. From germline, CDR1 is MNHEY and CDR2 SMNVEV (reference sequence). V gave up 6 bases and J gave up 0 bases, with 11 bases separating them. The CDR3 DNA reads as TGTGCCAGCAGAGAGACAGCGCTGAACACTGAAGCTTTCTTT. Amino acids: CASRETALNTEAFF.

The chain links TRBV3-1 (or the pseudogene TRBV3-2) to TRBJ2-3; the D gene is possibly TRBD2 (5 bases). V gave up 0 bases and J gave up 2 bases, with 12 bases separating them. Germline values: CDR1 LGHDT, CDR2 YNNKEL (reference sequence). This CDR3 region has 16 residues. CDR3 amino acids: CASSQDPSRYTDTQYF. CDR3 sequence (DNA): TGTGCCAGCAGCCAAGACCCTAGCCGATACACAGATACGCAGTATTTT.

This clone was counted only a few times. Other DNA sequences within the sample encode an identical CDR3. The V call is TRBV14, the J call TRBJ2-7; tentatively, D is TRBD2 (5 bases). Germline V gene sequence: CDR1 SGHDN, CDR2 FVKESK. Trimming took off 4 bases at V and 2 bases at J, with 9 bases between the two ends. This CDR3 has 13 amino acids. The CDR3 loop is CASSLRGPYEQYF. In nucleotides, the CDR3 is TGTGCCAGCAGCCTCCGGGGTCCCTACGAGCAGTACTTC.

The rearrangement links TRBV2 to TRBJ1-3; 8 bases line up with TRBD1. V dropped 9 bases and J dropped 6; count of bases not matched to a gene: 10. Germline V lookup: CDR1 SNHLY, CDR2 FYNNEI. This CDR3 is 14 amino acids long. In nucleotides, the CDR3 is TGTGCCAGTCGACAAGGACAGGGCGCAAACACCATATATTTT. This translates into CASRQGQGANTIYF.

The chain has TRBV14 and TRBJ1-4; TRBD1 matches 7 bases. This CDR3 comprises 14 residues. Germline V lookup: CDR1 SGHDN, CDR2 FVKESK. Trimming removed 5 bases from V and 6 bases from J; junction bases left unmatched: 6. The CDR3 DNA is TGTGCCAGCAGCTCGGACAGGCGTGATGAAAAACTGTTTTTT. This codes for CASSSDRRDEKLFF.

As DNA, the CDR3 is TGTGCTAGTCAGGACTCCCCGAGCAATGAGCAGTTCTTC. Amino acid sequence: CASQDSPSNEQFF. The V gene is TRBV12-5, the J gene TRBJ2-1, with D maybe TRBD2 (5 bases). The CDR3 covers 13 residues. Germline CDR1 reads LGHNT; CDR2 reads FRNRAP. V dropped 8 bases and J dropped 6 bases, with 14 bases sitting between them.